Listed below are T cell receptor beta chains from one sample, sequenced in a study of control samples from healthy donors and cancer patients. Data came from immunoSEQ multiplex PCR; TCRdb stores just in-frame clones and leaves some out. The table includes 100,000 to 150,000 clones, over 75% detected once. Sequencing was done on a sample of blood. All receptors come from a man aged 55 to 69 in good health. The CDR3 runs from the conserved cysteine through the conserved F or W. A D gene is named only where the DNA matches it firmly. Size is omitted from some rows. Given values are once, few, many or a class for expanded clones.

v_gene: TRBV5-1
d_gene: TRBD1
abundance: NA
j_gene: TRBJ2-7
CDR3aa: CASSLAQGMGEYEQYF
CDR3nt: TGCGCCAGCAGCTTGGCACAGGGGATGGGGGAGTACGAGCAGTACTTC

v_gene: TRBV10-1
d_gene: TRBD1
abundance: NA
j_gene: TRBJ2-2
CDR3aa: CASSGGGTTGELFF
CDR3nt: TGCGCCAGCAGTGGAGGGGGCACCACCGGGGAGCTGTTTTTT

v_gene: TRBV9
d_gene: NA
abundance: NA
j_gene: TRBJ1-1
CDR3aa: CASSVVGGSTEAFF
CDR3nt: TGTGCCAGCAGCGTAGTGGGTGGGAGCACTGAAGCTTTCTTT

v_gene: TRBV19
d_gene: NA
abundance: NA
j_gene: TRBJ2-4
CDR3aa: CASSIGLENIQYF
CDR3nt: TGTGCCAGTAGTATTGGGCTAGAGAACATTCAGTACTTC

v_gene: TRBV19
d_gene: NA
abundance: NA
j_gene: TRBJ1-1
CDR3aa: CASSIMLRGNTEAFF
CDR3nt: TGTGCCAGTAGTATTATGCTCAGAGGAAACACTGAAGCTTTCTTT

v_gene: TRBV19
d_gene: NA
abundance: NA
j_gene: TRBJ2-3
CDR3aa: CASTQGDSTDTQYF
CDR3nt: TGTGCCAGTACGCAGGGAGATAGCACAGATACGCAGTATTTT

v_gene: TRBV10-3
d_gene: NA
abundance: NA
j_gene: TRBJ2-3
CDR3aa: CAISARPVGFPGTDTQYF
CDR3nt: TGTGCCATCAGCGCACGACCCGTGGGGTTTCCCGGCACAGATACGCAGTATTTT

v_gene: TRBV6-5
d_gene: TRBD1
abundance: NA
j_gene: TRBJ1-4
CDR3aa: CASRKGDRVEKLFF
CDR3nt: TGTGCCAGCAGAAAGGGGGACAGGGTCGAAAAACTGTTTTTT

v_gene: TRBV11-3
d_gene: TRBD2
abundance: NA
j_gene: TRBJ2-1
CDR3aa: CASSRGGGGVAEQFF
CDR3nt: TGTGCCAGCAGTCGAGGTGGCGGGGGGGTTGCTGAGCAGTTCTTC

v_gene: TRBV2
d_gene: TRBD1
abundance: NA
j_gene: TRBJ2-2
CDR3aa: CASIPDRARGTGELFF
CDR3nt: TGTGCCAGCATTCCGGACAGGGCGAGAGGGACCGGGGAGCTGTTTTTT

v_gene: TRBV2
d_gene: TRBD1
abundance: NA
j_gene: TRBJ2-2
CDR3aa: CASSADRGRLFF
CDR3nt: TGTGCCAGCAGTGCGGACAGGGGGCGACTGTTTTTT

v_gene: TRBV27
d_gene: TRBD1
abundance: NA
j_gene: TRBJ2-6
CDR3aa: CASSLMGTVSTGANVLTF
CDR3nt: TGTGCCAGCAGTTTAATGGGGACAGTATCTACAGGGGCCAACGTCCTGACTTTC

v_gene: TRBV10-2
d_gene: TRBD2
abundance: NA
j_gene: TRBJ2-7
CDR3aa: CASRMLAGFPYEQYF
CDR3nt: TGCGCCAGTCGCATGCTAGCGGGGTTCCCCTACGAGCAGTACTTC

v_gene: TRBV7-3
d_gene: TRBD1
abundance: NA
j_gene: TRBJ1-6
CDR3aa: CASSLNPGGGFSPLHF
CDR3nt: TGTGCCAGCAGCTTAAACCCCGGAGGGGGCTTTTCACCCCTCCACTTT

v_gene: TRBV4-1
d_gene: TRBD2
abundance: NA
j_gene: TRBJ2-7
CDR3aa: CASSQVVRLAGHHEQYF
CDR3nt: TGCGCCAGCAGCCAAGTGGTTAGACTAGCGGGCCATCACGAGCAGTACTTC

v_gene: TRBV5-6
d_gene: TRBD1
abundance: NA
j_gene: TRBJ2-1
CDR3aa: CASSSPVYRGQGNEQFF
CDR3nt: TGTGCCAGCAGCTCACCAGTATACAGGGGGCAGGGCAATGAGCAGTTCTTC

v_gene: TRBV19
d_gene: TRBD2
abundance: NA
j_gene: TRBJ2-3
CDR3aa: CASTSGGATDTQYF
CDR3nt: TGTGCCAGTACTAGCGGGGGGGCCACAGATACGCAGTATTTT

v_gene: TRBV19
d_gene: NA
abundance: NA
j_gene: TRBJ1-2
CDR3aa: CASSPPGGVGGYTF
CDR3nt: TGTGCCAGTAGCCCTCCGGGAGGGGTCGGGGGCTACACCTTC

v_gene: TRBV24-1
d_gene: NA
abundance: NA
j_gene: TRBJ2-7
CDR3aa: CATPVQCSYEQYF
CDR3nt: TGTGCCACCCCGGTACAGTGCTCCTACGAGCAGTACTTC

v_gene: TRBV19
d_gene: TRBD1
abundance: NA
j_gene: TRBJ2-7
CDR3aa: CASSLVVGQGPYEQYF
CDR3nt: TGTGCCAGTAGTCTCGTGGTGGGACAGGGACCCTACGAGCAGTACTTC

v_gene: TRBV5-6
d_gene: NA
abundance: few
j_gene: TRBJ1-2
CDR3aa: CASSSDGGAYGYTF
CDR3nt: TGTGCCAGCAGCTCCGATGGGGGGGCGTATGGCTACACCTTC

v_gene: TRBV19
d_gene: NA
abundance: NA
j_gene: TRBJ1-5
CDR3aa: CASSIENLSNQPQHF
CDR3nt: TGTGCCAGTAGTATCGAGAATCTTAGCAATCAGCCCCAGCATTTT

v_gene: TRBV6-5
d_gene: TRBD2
abundance: few
j_gene: TRBJ2-7
CDR3aa: CASRNRRGGSYEQYF
CDR3nt: TGTGCCAGCAGGAACCGCCGGGGGGGGTCCTACGAGCAGTACTTC

v_gene: TRBV10-3
d_gene: NA
abundance: NA
j_gene: TRBJ2-3
CDR3aa: CAIRNLPTDTQYF
CDR3nt: TGTGCCATCAGGAATCTCCCCACAGATACGCAGTATTTT

v_gene: TRBV11-3
d_gene: TRBD2
abundance: NA
j_gene: TRBJ2-7
CDR3aa: CASSPSGTSGGKQYF
CDR3nt: TGTGCCAGCAGCCCCTCCGGGACTAGCGGGGGAAAGCAGTACTTC

v_gene: TRBV27
d_gene: NA
abundance: few
j_gene: TRBJ1-2
CDR3aa: CASSTQVSSGYTF
CDR3nt: TGTGCCAGCAGTACACAGGTATCTTCCGGCTACACCTTC

v_gene: TRBV6-2/TRBV6-3
d_gene: NA
abundance: NA
j_gene: TRBJ1-1
CDR3aa: CASSFTGRNTEAFF
CDR3nt: TGTGCCAGCAGTTTCACAGGGAGGAACACTGAAGCTTTCTTT

v_gene: TRBV2
d_gene: TRBD2
abundance: NA
j_gene: TRBJ2-7
CDR3aa: CASSGASGLYEQYF
CDR3nt: TGTGCCAGCAGTGGGGCTAGCGGGCTCTACGAGCAGTACTTC

v_gene: TRBV11-2
d_gene: NA
abundance: NA
j_gene: TRBJ1-6
CDR3aa: CASSSWGAGEASPLHF
CDR3nt: TGTGCCAGCAGCTCCTGGGGGGCAGGGGAGGCTTCACCCCTCCACTTT

v_gene: TRBV7-2
d_gene: NA
abundance: NA
j_gene: TRBJ1-1
CDR3aa: CASSLNRNRMNTEAFF
CDR3nt: TGTGCCAGCAGCTTAAACAGGAACCGGATGAACACTGAAGCTTTCTTT

v_gene: TRBV13
d_gene: NA
abundance: NA
j_gene: TRBJ1-1
CDR3aa: CASSPAGFGAFF
CDR3nt: TGTGCCAGCAGCCCCGCGGGATTTGGGGCTTTCTTT

v_gene: TRBV7-2
d_gene: TRBD1
abundance: NA
j_gene: TRBJ2-3
CDR3aa: CASSRDRASTDTQYF
CDR3nt: TGTGCCAGCAGCCGGGACAGGGCTAGCACAGATACGCAGTATTTT

v_gene: TRBV12-3/TRBV12-4
d_gene: TRBD2
abundance: NA
j_gene: TRBJ2-3
CDR3aa: CASSSTSRDTQYF
CDR3nt: TGTGCCAGCAGCTCGACTAGCAGGGATACGCAGTATTTT

v_gene: TRBV11-3
d_gene: TRBD1
abundance: NA
j_gene: TRBJ2-3
CDR3aa: CASSKGTGSTDTQYF
CDR3nt: TGTGCCAGCAGCAAGGGGACAGGTAGCACAGATACGCAGTATTTT

v_gene: TRBV9
d_gene: NA
abundance: NA
j_gene: TRBJ1-5
CDR3aa: CASSLTPNQPQHF
CDR3nt: TGTGCCAGCAGCCTAACTCCCAATCAGCCCCAGCATTTT

v_gene: TRBV4-2
d_gene: NA
abundance: NA
j_gene: TRBJ1-2
CDR3aa: CASSPTLWGTAGYTF
CDR3nt: TGTGCCAGCAGCCCGACTTTATGGGGTACCGCCGGCTACACCTTC

v_gene: TRBV3-1/TRBV3-2
d_gene: NA
abundance: few
j_gene: TRBJ2-1
CDR3aa: CASSQDSGVKEQFF
CDR3nt: TGTGCCAGCAGCCAAGACTCGGGGGTAAAAGAGCAGTTCTTC

v_gene: TRBV2
d_gene: TRBD1
abundance: NA
j_gene: TRBJ2-5
CDR3aa: CASSPDRGAQETQYF
CDR3nt: TGTGCCAGCAGTCCTGACAGGGGCGCCCAAGAGACCCAGTACTTC

v_gene: TRBV5-1
d_gene: NA
abundance: NA
j_gene: TRBJ1-6
CDR3aa: CASSLGGTTNSPLHF
CDR3nt: TGCGCCAGCAGCTTGGGAGGGACTACTAATTCACCCCTCCACTTT

v_gene: TRBV27
d_gene: NA
abundance: NA
j_gene: TRBJ1-5
CDR3aa: CASSLDGTGSNQPQHF
CDR3nt: TGTGCCAGCAGTTTAGACGGGACGGGTAGCAATCAGCCCCAGCATTTT